This T cell receptor (beta chain) derives from a study of T cell responses to AZD1222 COVID-19 vaccine (dated by TCRdb to about 2021). Regarding the research as a whole: AZD1222 recipients with second doses at about 4 weeks or about 12 weeks were pooled, because spike-specific TCR depth and breadth did not differ between schedules. A total of roughly 240 trial participants underwent TCR sequencing, of whom about 200 received two doses of AZD1222 and around 25 received two doses of the MenACWY control vaccine. Trial participants were enrolled by age into subgroups of 18-55, 56-69 and 70-plus years, and around 140, 26 and 57 TCR-sequenced participants, respectively, were included in these subgroups. What the authors observed across the whole study: Epitopes outside the regions mutated in the B.1.351 and B.1.1.7 variants were reportedly recognized by nearly half of the unique spike-specific TCRs. Most participants were white British and females outnumbered males, and the authors suggested that clonal diversity may have been underestimated. CD4 TCRs associated with the vaccine covered the entire spike protein, and the dominant responses were in regions 160-218 and 743-854. No day 14 peak-response samples were available, so repertoires were characterized only after the peak T cell response. In the small 56-69-year group, the increase in depth fell short of significance, most likely because of low power. Conclusions about previously exposed vaccinees were limited because only a handful of AZD1222 recipients were SARS-CoV-2 seropositive at baseline. After two AZD1222 doses, spike-specific TCR breadth and depth were significantly higher than at day 0 and than in MenACWY recipients.

The CDR3 measures 17 amino acids from cysteine to phenylalanine. Only the CDR3 DNA is retained, 51 bases long and in frame from the first base. The junction shows trimming of 4 bases on V and 4 bases on J, and the gene matches do not reach 15 bases of it. Based on the germline V gene, the CDR1 and CDR2 sequences are MNHNS and SASEGT. The CDR3 regions of human TCRbeta chains were analyzed by immunosequencing. The original pipeline was this. TCRs in the repertoires were matched against a reference library of SARS-CoV-2-specific TCRs that had been generated with the MIRA antigen-specificity platform. Breadth meant the fraction of unique TCRs that were SARS-CoV-2-associated, whereas depth meant the fraction of total T cells that were SARS-CoV-2-associated. Using the MIRA data, every spike-specific TCR was mapped to the spike region that the TCR reacted to and assigned to either a CD4 or a CD8 class. Log10-transformed breadth and depth values were compared by one-way ANOVA with Sidak's multiple comparisons tests. TCRdb took over this immuneACCESS table, retaining in-frame rearrangements with V and J assigned. Such tables are incomplete; in checked studies, under half of the missing clones stem from an unresolved V gene, and the remainder is unexplained. For V, J and clone size, that table is used; D and trimming come from the DNA. This sample holds roughly 250,000 clones; about 92% were observed only once. The ten largest clones capture roughly 0.6% of the sample.

Taken with the paper, the label for time point translates to: baseline before first vaccination. The vaccinee samples were drawn from two UK trials, COV001 and COV002, one of which was a single-blind randomized controlled phase 2/3 trial testing AZD1222 (ChAdOx1 nCoV-19) in healthy adults. For TCRbeta chain sequencing, PBMC samples from trial participants were taken at day 0 and at day 28 after the second dose. On this clone itself: Its target antigen remains unknown. The record has no base qualities; no much larger clone is one base away.

This TCR was sampled from an adult in good health. The sequenced sample was peripheral blood, obtained on day 0 of AZD1222 vaccination. The chain uses TRBV6-1 and TRBJ1-2; 7 junctional bases match TRBD1. At the DNA level, the sequence is TGTGCCAGCAGTGCCACGGGCGGGCGGACAGGCGGCTATGGCTACACCTTC. Its protein product is CASSATGGRTGGYGYTF.